This T cell receptor (beta chain) emerged from a study of vaccination effects on CD4 cells after COVID-19. Sequencing in the ViraFEST assay came after antigen-specific CD4+ T cells had been expanded with viral peptide pools, which were used to stimulate PBMC. At the end of about 9 days of culture, CD4+ T cells were isolated. This person's SARS-CoV-2 infection, confirmed by PCR, occurred between March and December 2020. As for this clone: The antigen is not known.

Profiling relied on immunoSEQ multiplex PCR, and the TCRdb table lists in-frame clones only, not all of them. Here the sample spans around 30,000 clones, 69% being singletons. This sample comprised CD4+ T cells from PBMCs cultured with SARS-CoV-2 spike peptides, obtained before COVID-19 vaccination. The TCR sequence derives from a human donor who had a prior SARS-CoV-2 infection.

The CDR3 sequence: CASGGGLGDTQYF. DNA for the CDR3: TGTGCCAGCGGGGGGGGCCTGGGAGATACGCAGTATTTT. V is TRBV12-3 or TRBV12-4 and J is TRBJ2-3; maybe TRBD2 (7 bases). V lost 8 bases and J 5 bases, leaving 14 bases between the germline ends. The CDR3 is 13 residues long.